These 13 T cell receptor beta chains were sequenced from one sample in a study of vaccination and CD4 T cells after COVID-19. Treatment indicated: approximately nine-day PBMC culture with coronavirus spike peptide pools or control peptides (ViraFEST assay). Their recognized antigens are unknown. The Oncomine TCR Beta short-read assay sequenced DNA from cultured CD4+ T cells. TCRdb fed the PCR reads into MiXCR, producing one record per CDR3 protein. Here the sample spans around 11,000 distinct CDR3 sequences, more than 55% being singletons. The sequencing input was CD4+ T cells from blood, cultured in vitro. The receptors shown here come from a human donor who had recovered from COVID-19.

The rearrangement links TRBV27 to TRBJ2-5, with a weak D call TRBD1 (6 bases). CDR3 length: 13 amino acids. Trimming cost V 6 bases and J 4 bases, with 12 bases left between them. Germline CDR1 MNHEY, CDR2 SMNVEV (reference sequence). As DNA, the CDR3 is TGTGCCAGCAGAACTACAGGGTTAGAGACCCAGTACTTC. Protein sequence: CASRTTGLETQYF.

By share of the sample, this clonotype is medium-sized. The V and J genes are TRBV14 and TRBJ2-5; maybe TRBD2 (7 bases). The germline CDR1 and CDR2 sequences are SGHDN and FVKESK. The CDR3 is made up of 14 amino acids. V was cut by 1 base and J by 4 bases, with 10 bases left in between. This CDR3 reads CASSQGAGAETQYF. The CDR3 nucleotides are TGTGCCAGCAGCCAAGGCGCGGGGGCAGAGACCCAGTACTTC.

V gene TRBV19 combines with J gene TRBJ2-1, with 8 bases identical to TRBD1. Unmatched junction bases numbered 6, after V lost 3 bases and J lost 8 bases. Germline V gene sequence: CDR1 LNHDA, CDR2 SQIVND (reference sequence). This CDR3 spans 14 amino acids. The CDR3 region is CASSIGQGEDEQFF. CDR3 sequence (DNA): TGTGCCAGTAGTATCGGACAGGGAGAGGATGAGCAGTTCTTC.

The sample holds a few counts of this clonotype. This CDR3 reads CASSLGGATYEQYF. The CDR3 DNA is TGTGCCAGCAGCTTAGGGGGGGCGACCTACGAGCAGTACTTC. The V call is TRBV7-2, the J call TRBJ2-7; D may match TRBD1 or TRBD2 (6 bases each). Germline CDR1 is SGHTA and CDR2 is FQGNSA. CDR3 length: 14 amino acids. V gave up 1 base and J gave up 2 bases, with 9 bases separating them.

A few counts support this clonotype. This sequence joins TRBV7-6 and TRBJ2-4, with D uncertain. V lost 5 bases and J lost 0, with 5 bases in between. Germline V gene lookup returns CDR1 SGHVS and CDR2 FNYEAQ. CDR3 length: 13 residues. The CDR3 DNA reads as TGTGCCAGCAGCCTAAGAGCCAAAAACATTCAGTACTTC. It specifies CASSLRAKNIQYF. Full variable domain (rest looked up from reference TRBV7-6 and TRBJ2-4): GAGVSQSPRYKVTKRGQDVALRCDPISGHVSLYWYRQALGQGPEFLTYFNYEAQQDKSGLPNDRFSAERPEGSISTLTIQRTEQRDSAMYRCASSLRAKNIQYFGAGTRLSVL.

This rearrangement joins TRBV29-1 to TRBJ2-1; 8 bases fit TRBD1. The V and J ends lost 3 bases and 4 bases, in that order; junction bases with no gene match: 5. Germline V lookup: CDR1 SQVTM, CDR2 ANQGSEA. This CDR3 spans 14 amino acids. The CDR3 coding sequence is TGCAGCGTTGATGCCAGGGGGCTGTACAATGAGCAGTTCTTC. Amino acid sequence: CSVDARGLYNEQFF.

The V gene is TRBV27, the J gene TRBJ1-6, with D uncertain. The germline V gene encodes CDR1 MNHEY and CDR2 SMNVEV (reference sequence). Trimming pared 2 bases from V and 8 bases from J, leaving 16 bases between. The CDR3 is 16 residues long. CDR3 DNA sequence: TGTGCCAGCAGTTTAAGGGCATCTACCGGATATTCACCCCTCCACTTT. It codes for CASSLRASTGYSPLHF.

The genes are TRBV4-2 and TRBJ1-6; D not resolved. This CDR3 has 13 amino acids. Trimming removed 0 bases from V and 8 bases from J, with 5 bases in between. Germline values: CDR1 LGHNA, CDR2 YNFKEQ. The CDR3 bases are TGTGCCAGCAGCCAAGATTTAGATTCACCCCTCCACTTT. Residues: CASSQDLDSPLHF.

The chain uses TRBV19 and TRBJ2-2; D remains ambiguous. Germline CDR1 is LNHDA and CDR2 is SQIVND (reference sequence). There are 15 residues in the CDR3. V lost 3 bases, J lost 5 bases, and 13 bases lay in between. DNA of the CDR3: TGTGCCAGTAGTATCATTACAGCGCGGACCGGGGAGCTGTTTTTT. Amino acid sequence: CASSIITARTGELFF.

In nucleotides, the CDR3 is TGTGCCAGCACTAGAGGGATAGTGAATTCACCCCTCCACTTT. The encoded protein is CASTRGIVNSPLHF. This rearrangement joins TRBV19 to TRBJ1-6; D remains ambiguous. The CDR3 has 14 residues. Germline V CDR1 and CDR2: LNHDA, SQIVND (reference sequence). V lost 9 bases, J lost 7 bases, and 16 bases lay in between.

V and J are TRBV6-1 and TRBJ2-5; D uncertain. The V gene's germline CDR1 is MNHNS and CDR2 SASEGT. This CDR3 contains 13 residues. The V and J ends lost 5 bases and 5 bases respectively, with 12 bases between them. CDR3 sequence reads: CASSPTIWETQYF. CDR3 DNA sequence: TGTGCCAGCAGTCCAACTATCTGGGAGACCCAGTACTTC.

The J gene is TRBJ2-1, the V gene TRBV6-2 or TRBV6-3, with 9 bases identical to TRBD2. The trim removed 6 bases at V and 4 bases at J, leaving 7 bases unmatched. CDR1 MNHEY and CDR2 SVGEGT come from the germline V gene. CDR3 length: 15 residues. The CDR3 DNA reads as TGTGCCAGCAGCGACAGCGGGGGGCGGTACAATGAGCAGTTCTTC. This encodes CASSDSGGRYNEQFF.

The CDR3 here is CASSLSTSGSHETQYF. CDR3 coding DNA: TGTGCCAGCAGTTTATCGACTAGCGGGAGTCATGAGACCCAGTACTTC. V usage is TRBV28 and J usage is TRBJ2-5; 12 bases are a match to TRBD2. The V gene end was trimmed by 1 base and the J gene end by 5 bases; junction bases not matched to a gene: 5. Germline CDR1 and CDR2: MDHEN and SYDVKM. CDR3 length: 16 residues.